Each of the 24 T cell receptor beta chains below was sequenced from the same sample in a study of blood T cell repertoires in COVID-19. Generated by immunoSEQ multiplex PCR, the TCRdb table keeps only in-frame clones and is missing some. The sample lists 330,000 or so clones, about 90% occurring once. Sequencing used PBMCs or T cells enriched from blood (not recorded which). The receptor source for this set is a woman in her thirties who had recovered from COVID-19.

This clone was seen once. The chain couples TRBV27 to TRBJ1-2; D gene uncertain. The CDR3 has 14 amino acids. V lost 0 bases to trimming and J lost 6 bases, with 11 bases between them. Germline V gene data show CDR1 as MNHEY and CDR2 as SMNVEV (reference sequence). CDR3 sequence reads: CASSLSWRADGYTF. For the CDR3, the DNA is TGTGCCAGCAGTTTATCGTGGAGGGCGGATGGCTACACCTTC.

The CDR3, as DNA: TGTGCCACCAGTGATCCCAGGTCCGGGGCCAACGTCCTGACTTTC. Its translation is CATSDPRSGANVLTF. The rearrangement uses TRBV24-1 and TRBJ2-6; D not resolved. This CDR3 has 15 amino acids. CDR1 is KGHDR and CDR2 is SFDVKD in the germline V gene. V lost 3 bases to trimming and J lost 4 bases, with 9 bases between them.

The chain combines TRBV5-4 with TRBJ2-3; D remains ambiguous. This CDR3 has 11 residues. V was pared by 7 bases and J by 2 bases, with 5 bases between. The germline V gene has CDR1 SGHNT and CDR2 YYREEE (reference sequence). The CDR3 DNA reads TGTGCCAGCGGAGTCACAGATACGCAGTATTTT. Its protein product is CASGVTDTQYF.

V and J are TRBV18 and TRBJ2-7, with 8 bases lining up with TRBD1. The CDR3 runs to 14 residues. Germline values: CDR1 KGHSH, CDR2 LQKENI. Trimming removed 3 bases from V and 7 bases from J; junction bases left unmatched: 8. In nucleotides, the CDR3 is TGTGCCAGCTCACCCGTAGGACAGGGTAATGAGCAGTACTTC. Encoded protein: CASSPVGQGNEQYF.

This rearrangement joins TRBV19 to TRBJ1-1; D is undetermined. V shed 2 bases and J shed 7 bases, with 8 bases lying between them. Per germline, CDR1 LNHDA and CDR2 SQIVND (reference sequence). The CDR3 length is 12 residues. The CDR3 sequence is CASSISTGEAFF. The CDR3 DNA sequence: TGTGCCAGTAGTATATCGACGGGTGAAGCTTTCTTT. Full variable domain (outside the CDR3, taken from reference TRBV19 and TRBJ1-1): DGGITQSPKYLFRKEGQNVTLSCEQNLNHDAMYWYRQDPGQGLRLIYYSQIVNDFQKGDIAEGYSVSREKKESFPLTVTSAQKNPTAFYLCASSISTGEAFFGQGTRLTVV.

This rearrangement joins TRBV9 to TRBJ2-7, with unresolved D. Trimming removed 3 bases at V and 0 bases at J, with 10 bases between. Per germline, CDR1 SGDLS and CDR2 YYNGEE. The CDR3 covers 14 residues. CDR3 sequence (DNA): TGTGCCAGCAGCGGAACCGATAGCTCCTACGAGCAGTACTTC. Amino acids: CASSGTDSSYEQYF.

This clone has just one count. The V call is TRBV7-2, the J call TRBJ2-7; D is unclear. This CDR3 is built from 14 residues. Between the trimmed V and J ends, which lost 5 bases and 7 bases, there was a span of 18 bases. CDR1 is SGHTA, CDR2 FQGNSA, per germline. CDR3 sequence reads: CASSLGSLAKEQYF. The DNA of the CDR3 is TGTGCCAGCAGCCTAGGAAGTCTGGCCAAGGAGCAGTACTTC.

The rearrangement links TRBV6-5 to TRBJ1-2, with 7 bases fitting TRBD1. CDR1 MNHEY and CDR2 SVGAGI come from the germline V gene. V dropped 6 bases and J dropped 8; count of bases not matched to a gene: 9. The CDR3 has 13 amino acids. The DNA of the CDR3 is TGTGCCAGCAGGTATACAGGGGTGCACGGCTACACCTTC. This codes for CASRYTGVHGYTF.

The rearrangement joins TRBV28 to TRBJ2-7; TRBD1 aligns across 9 bases. The CDR3 sequence is 16 residues long. Unmatched junction bases numbered 16, after V lost 7 bases and J lost 6 bases. Germline V lookup: CDR1 MDHEN, CDR2 SYDVKM. CDR3 amino acids: CASTQGGGQGYLEQYF. The CDR3 region has the DNA TGTGCCAGCACTCAGGGGGGGGGACAGGGTTACCTCGAGCAGTACTTC.

The rearrangement links TRBV6-4 to TRBJ1-4; unclear D gene. The CDR3 extends over 13 amino acids. Germline CDR1 and CDR2: MRHNA and SNTAGT. V was shortened by 2 bases and J by 13 bases, with 14 bases between the two germline ends. CDR3 in amino acids: CASSDEESGRLFF. In nucleotides, the CDR3 is TGTGCCAGCAGTGACGAAGAGTCCGGTAGACTGTTTTTT.

The chain is built from TRBV6-5 and TRBJ1-4; perhaps TRBD1 as D (5 bases). Germline V gene sequence: CDR1 MNHEY, CDR2 SVGAGI. This CDR3 spans 15 amino acids. V gave up 0 bases and J gave up 6 bases, with 11 bases separating them. CDR3 nucleotides: TGTGCCAGCAGTTACTCGGCGGGGGTGGATGAAAAACTGTTTTTT. Its translation is CASSYSAGVDEKLFF.

The V and J genes are TRBV13 and TRBJ2-7; 7 nucleotides match TRBD2. Germline V gene sequence: CDR1 PRHDT, CDR2 FYEKMQ (reference sequence). This CDR3 is built from 14 residues. The trim removed 2 bases at V and 1 base at J, leaving 2 bases unmatched. The CDR3 DNA is TGTGCCAGCAGCTTATCTAGCGGATCCTACGAGCAGTACTTC. Residues: CASSLSSGSYEQYF.

The count of this clone is one. The V gene is TRBV2, the J gene TRBJ2-3, with D unresolved. Deletions cut 7 bases from V and 7 bases from J, with 9 bases between. This CDR3 spans 11 amino acids. Germline V CDR1 and CDR2: SNHLY, FYNNEI. In DNA form, the CDR3 reads TGTGCCAGCACCGGTGGTAATACGCAGTATTTT. Protein sequence: CASTGGNTQYF.

Only one count was recorded for this clone. This chain connects TRBV27 to TRBJ2-3; no clear D. This CDR3 comprises 16 residues. V lost 3 bases and J lost 0, with 13 bases in between. The V gene's germline CDR1 is MNHEY and CDR2 SMNVEV (reference sequence). The CDR3 loop is CASSFFSRPSTDTQYF. The CDR3, as DNA: TGTGCCAGCAGTTTTTTTAGCAGACCTAGCACAGATACGCAGTATTTT.

This clone occurred once. This chain joins TRBV9 and TRBJ2-1, with a tentative D call TRBD1 (6 bases). Trimming pared 3 bases from V and 5 bases from J, leaving 18 bases between. Germline assignment: CDR1 SGDLS and CDR2 YYNGEE. CDR3 length: 16 amino acids. In DNA, the CDR3 is TGTGCCAGCAGCGACCCTTGGACAGCCCCCCACAATGAGCAGTTCTTC. This encodes CASSDPWTAPHNEQFF.

The chain couples TRBV25-1 to TRBJ2-7; the match to TRBD2 covers 10 bases. The trim removed 3 bases at V and 1 base at J, leaving 3 bases unmatched. Germline V lookup: CDR1 MGHDK, CDR2 SYGVNS. The CDR3 is 15 residues long. CDR3 sequence (DNA): TGTGCCAGCAGTGAGACTAGCGGGTTTTCCTACGAGCAGTACTTC. Translated: CASSETSGFSYEQYF.

The chain recombines TRBV25-1 with TRBJ2-7, with D hard to call. The germline V and J ends were trimmed by 4 bases and 3 bases, with 7 bases remaining between them. The CDR3 has 12 amino acids. Per the germline V gene, CDR1 is MGHDK and CDR2 is SYGVNS. The CDR3 spells CASSGLFYEQYF. For the CDR3, the DNA is TGTGCCAGCAGTGGTTTATTCTACGAGCAGTACTTC.

V and J are TRBV29-1 and TRBJ2-7; TRBD2 is a possible D gene (5 bases). CDR3 length: 13 amino acids. The V end lost 6 bases, the J end lost 3 bases, and 15 bases lay between the germline ends. Germline CDR1 and CDR2: SQVTM and ANQGSEA. CDR3 sequence reads: CSVARDRNYEQYF. Written as DNA, the CDR3 is TGCAGCGTGGCTCGGGATCGTAACTACGAGCAGTACTTC.

J is TRBJ2-7 and V is TRBV10-3; 12 bases align to TRBD2. CDR1 ENHRY and CDR2 SYGVKD come from the germline V gene. This CDR3 comprises 15 residues. J was trimmed by 5 bases and V by 4 bases; bases with no gene match: 6. The DNA for the CDR3 is TGTGCCATCAGTGGGACTAGCGGGAAGGGGAACGAGCAGTACTTC. Amino acids: CAISGTSGKGNEQYF.

This sequence joins TRBV3-1 (or the pseudogene TRBV3-2) and TRBJ2-7; D might be TRBD2 (5 bases). Trimming left V 2 bases short and J 1 base short, with 12 bases between. Germline CDR1 and CDR2: LGHDT and YNNKEL (reference sequence). The length of the CDR3 is 15 residues. The CDR3 sequence: CASSQTPGTSYEQYF. The CDR3 DNA reads TGTGCCAGCAGCCAAACGCCGGGAACTTCCTACGAGCAGTACTTC.

The chain carries TRBV10-3 and TRBJ2-3; possibly TRBD2 for D (6 bases). CDR3 length: 13 residues. V shed 6 bases and J shed 4 bases, with 11 bases lying between them. Germline CDR1 ENHRY, CDR2 SYGVKD. CDR3 residues: CAIRPSVPDTQYF. In DNA, the CDR3 is TGTGCCATCAGGCCTAGCGTACCAGATACGCAGTATTTT.

The table lists this clone with a count of one. This chain joins TRBV2 and TRBJ1-1, with 8 positions matching TRBD1. From germline, CDR1 is SNHLY and CDR2 FYNNEI. The CDR3 has 13 amino acids. The V gene end was trimmed by 7 bases and the J gene end by 1 base; junction bases not matched to a gene: 2. Here the CDR3 reads CASNGQGNTEAFF. The CDR3 nucleotides are TGTGCCAGCAACGGACAGGGGAACACTGAAGCTTTCTTT.

This chain connects TRBV5-1 to TRBJ2-2; 8 nucleotides align to TRBD1. CDR1 is SGHRS, CDR2 YFSETQ, per germline. The CDR3 is 16 residues long. The trim removed 3 bases at V and 1 base at J, leaving 5 bases unmatched. The CDR3 DNA is TGCGCCAGCAGCTGGTCGGGACAGGAGAACACCGGGGAGCTGTTTTTT. Translation: CASSWSGQENTGELFF.

This chain joins TRBV5-4 and TRBJ2-2; maybe TRBD1 (6 bases). Per the germline V gene, CDR1 is SGHNT and CDR2 is YYREEE (reference sequence). This CDR3 spans 13 amino acids. The germline V and J ends were trimmed by 4 bases and 6 bases, with 10 bases remaining between them. CDR3 protein: CASSREGAGELFF. Written as DNA, the CDR3 is TGTGCCAGCAGCCGTGAGGGGGCCGGGGAGCTGTTTTTT.